The entry below gives a single TCR beta chain sequence along with its context. In the source study's methods: The authors estimated nucleated cell counts from reference gene primer amplification. The data were produced by immunoSEQ multiplex PCR, yet TCRdb's version contains in-frame clones alone and is incomplete. V and J calls and clone size are those listed in that table; D and trimming were worked out from the DNA. Among under 300,000 clones listed, 60% to 75% were seen once. This sample is part of a study of blood T cell repertoires in COVID-19. As for the study in general: The United States, Italy and Spain were the sources of the acute and convalescent COVID-19 samples.

CDR3 length equals 15 residues. CDR1 and CDR2 from the germline V gene are SGHRS and YFSETQ. Losses at the gene ends were 0 bases for V and 7 bases for J; bases not matched to a gene: 2. The rearrangement uses TRBV5-1 and TRBJ2-2; 11 nucleotides align to TRBD1. Sequenced input: peripheral blood. This TCR derives from an elderly woman with acute or convalescent COVID-19. CDR3 in DNA: TGCGCCAGCAGCTTGGGGACAGGGGGCAACGGGGAGCTGTTTTTT. This translates into CASSLGTGGNGELFF.